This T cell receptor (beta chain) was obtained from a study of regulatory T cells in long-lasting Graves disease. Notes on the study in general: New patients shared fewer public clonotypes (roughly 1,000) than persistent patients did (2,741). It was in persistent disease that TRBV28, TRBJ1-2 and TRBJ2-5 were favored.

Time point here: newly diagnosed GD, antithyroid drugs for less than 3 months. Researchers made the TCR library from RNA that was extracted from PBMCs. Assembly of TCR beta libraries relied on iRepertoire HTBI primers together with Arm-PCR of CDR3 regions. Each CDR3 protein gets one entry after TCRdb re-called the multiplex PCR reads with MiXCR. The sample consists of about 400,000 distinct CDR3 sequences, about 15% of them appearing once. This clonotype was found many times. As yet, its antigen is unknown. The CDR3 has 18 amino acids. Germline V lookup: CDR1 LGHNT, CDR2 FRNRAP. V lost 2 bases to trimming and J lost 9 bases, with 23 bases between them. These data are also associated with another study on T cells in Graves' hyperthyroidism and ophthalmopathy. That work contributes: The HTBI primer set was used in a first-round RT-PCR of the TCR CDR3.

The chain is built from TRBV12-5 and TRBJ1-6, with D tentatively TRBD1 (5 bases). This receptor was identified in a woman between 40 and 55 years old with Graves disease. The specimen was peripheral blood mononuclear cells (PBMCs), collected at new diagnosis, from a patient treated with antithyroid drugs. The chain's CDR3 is CASGLSKPVGERISPLHF. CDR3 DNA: TGTGCTAGTGGTTTGTCCAAACCCGTGGGGGAGCGGATTTCACCCCTCCACTTT.